These 22 T cell receptor beta chains originate from one sample sequenced in a study of T cells in Graves' hyperthyroidism and ophthalmopathy. RNA transcripts gave rise to amplified TCR beta CDR3 regions. Using the HTBI primer set, a first-round RT-PCR was run on the TCR CDR3. From the multiplex PCR reads, TCRdb called clonotypes with MiXCR, one entry per CDR3 protein. The sample consists of roughly 570,000 distinct CDR3 sequences, under 60% of them appearing once. The sequenced sample consisted of peripheral blood or thyroid tissue (not recorded which). These receptor sequences come from an adult woman with Graves' disease, either hyperthyroidism or ophthalmopathy (not recorded which).

Of note for this clonotype: Since no conserved phenylalanine or tryptophan closes the CDR3, a read error is the likely cause. The DNA is omitted, as the CDR3 cannot be located on it reliably, and the CDR3 follows TCRdb's listing. This chain uses TRBV15 with TRBJ2-2; the D call TRBD2 from the table was never checked on the DNA. The CDR3 contains 17 residues when both ends are counted. Per the germline V gene, CDR1 is LNHNV and CDR2 is YYDKDF (reference sequence). CDR3 residues: CATSRDGGGRKHRGAVV.

The chain uses TRBV15 and TRBJ2-5; TRBD2 matches 11 bases. The CDR3 loop spans 16 amino acids. Germline CDR1 is LNHNV and CDR2 is YYDKDF (reference sequence). V trimming: 2 bases; J trimming: 2 bases; junction bases outside the gene matches: 4. For the CDR3, the DNA is TGTGCCACCAGCAGACTACCTAGCGGGGGGCAAGAGACCCAGTACTTC. This sequence encodes CATSRLPSGGQETQYF.

This chain links TRBV5-1 with TRBJ2-5; possibly TRBD1 for D (6 bases). V shed 3 bases and J shed 9 bases, with 18 bases lying between them. The CDR3 has 14 amino acids. Per the germline V gene, CDR1 is SGHRS and CDR2 is YFSETQ. CDR3 residues: CASSSEGAGQPQYF. The CDR3 coding sequence is TGCGCCAGCAGCTCGGAAGGGGCTGGACAGCCCCAGTACTTC.

About this clonotype: One end of the junction varies from germline; a read error may be responsible. The chain uses TRBV10-2 and TRBJ1-5; D is possibly TRBD1 (5 bases). CDR3 size: 14 residues. Germline CDR1 is WSHSY and CDR2 is SAAADI. The CDR3 protein is CASRTAQGSQPQHF. Written as DNA, the CDR3 is TGTGCCAGTAGAACGGCGCAGGGTAGTCAGCCCCAGCATTTT.

This clonotype appeared once. The chain is built from TRBV7-2 and TRBJ1-3, with D unclear. Germline lookup yields CDR1 SGHTA and CDR2 FQGNSA. The CDR3 spans 15 residues. Deletions cut 5 bases from V and 4 bases from J, with 15 bases between. CDR3 region: CASSRGEIWGNTIYF. The DNA of the CDR3 is TGTGCCAGCAGCCGCGGGGAGATCTGGGGAAACACCATATATTTT.

This clonotype has at least ten counts. The chain combines TRBV12-3 or TRBV12-4 with TRBJ1-2; TRBD1 matches at 7 bases. The CDR3 has 13 residues. Germline trimming cut 6 bases from V and 2 bases from J; bases unmatched to any gene: 3. The CDR3 bases are TGTGCCAGCAGGGGGACAGAGAACTATGGCTACACCTTC. This encodes CASRGTENYGYTF.

This clonotype appeared a few times. The CDR3 spells CASSQDRSGNTEAFF. In nucleotides, the CDR3 is TGTGCCAGCAGCCAAGATCGTTCCGGGAACACTGAAGCTTTCTTT. The V and J genes are TRBV9 and TRBJ1-1; unclear D gene. V lost 4 bases and J 1 base, leaving 14 bases between the germline ends. The CDR3 is made up of 15 amino acids. CDR1 and CDR2 (germline): SGDLS, YYNGEE.

Only a few counts were recorded for this clonotype. A much larger clone lies one base from this, so it may be a read error. The V gene is TRBV5-4, the J gene TRBJ1-4, with unresolved D. Trimming shortened V by 4 bases and J by 8 bases, and 18 bases separated the two germline ends. This CDR3 is built from 15 residues. Germline loops: CDR1 SGHNT, CDR2 YYREEE (reference sequence). The CDR3, as DNA: TGTGCCAGCAGCCGAACACGAGACGGAGGGGAAAAACTGTTTTTT. Its translation: CASSRTRDGGEKLFF.

This rearrangement joins TRBV2 to TRBJ1-5; TRBD1 might be the D (6 bases). Trimming left V 2 bases short and J 6 bases short, with 17 bases between. The CDR3 spans 16 residues. Germline V gene data show CDR1 as SNHLY and CDR2 as FYNNEI. In DNA, the CDR3 is TGTGCCAGCAGTGAATTCGTCAGGGGAGTAAGTCAGCCCCAGCATTTT. Translated: CASSEFVRGVSQPQHF.

This clonotype has at least ten counts. This chain connects TRBV11-2 to TRBJ2-7; the D call may be TRBD1 or TRBD2 (5 bases each). The CDR3 is 18 residues long. V was trimmed by 1 base and J by 3 bases, leaving 22 bases between them. The germline V gene has CDR1 SGHAT and CDR2 FQNNGV. This CDR3 reads CASSLAERRAGRGYEQYF. The CDR3 region has the DNA TGTGCCAGCAGCTTAGCGGAGAGGCGGGCAGGGAGAGGCTACGAGCAGTACTTC. Complete variable domain (other parts from reference TRBV11-2 and TRBJ2-7): EAGVAQSPRYKIIEKRQSVAFWCNPISGHATLYWYQQILGQGPKLLIQFQNNGVVDDSQLPKDRFSAERLKGVDSTLKIQPAKLEDSAVYLCASSLAERRAGRGYEQYFGPGTRLTVT.

This chain connects TRBV9 to TRBJ1-5; D is uncertain. This CDR3 comprises 16 residues. The germline gives CDR1 SGDLS, CDR2 YYNGEE. Trimming removed 3 bases at V and 3 bases at J, with 16 bases between. The CDR3 nucleotides are TGTGCCAGCAGCGAGATACCCCGACCGTCCAATCAGCCCCAGCATTTT. As protein: CASSEIPRPSNQPQHF.

The V call is TRBV2, the J call TRBJ2-1, with a tentative D call TRBD1 (5 bases). CDR1 is SNHLY, CDR2 FYNNEI, per germline. Trimming cost V 6 bases and J 5 bases, with 17 bases left between them. This CDR3 has 15 amino acids. The CDR3 spells CASSRHYQGDNEQFF. In DNA form, the CDR3 reads TGTGCCAGCAGCCGACACTACCAGGGTGACAATGAGCAGTTCTTC.

This clonotype was detected ten times or more. The chain combines TRBV29-1 with TRBJ1-2, with D perhaps matching TRBD1 (5 bases). CDR3 length: 15 amino acids. V gave up 6 bases and J gave up 3 bases, with 20 bases separating them. Looked up from germline, CDR1 is SQVTM and CDR2 is ANQGSEA. CDR3 DNA sequence: TGCAGCGTCGAATCGGGGCAGGCGGCCTACTATGGCTACACCTTC. Translating it yields CSVESGQAAYYGYTF.

V and J are TRBV2 and TRBJ1-4; D not resolved. This CDR3 has 13 amino acids. The V and J ends lost 5 bases and 8 bases respectively, with 12 bases between them. In germline, CDR1 is SNHLY, CDR2 FYNNEI. Here the CDR3 DNA reads TGTGCCAGCAGTTTAATTGGGGTCGAAAAACTGTTTTTT. It specifies CASSLIGVEKLFF.

This clonotype was counted at least ten times. The chain joins TRBV6-6 to TRBJ1-1; TRBD1 might be the D (5 bases). The CDR3 totals 14 residues. Trimming cost V 2 bases and J 2 bases, with 9 bases left between them. From germline, CDR1 is MNHNY and CDR2 SVGAGI (reference sequence). In DNA, the CDR3 is TGTGCCAGCAGTTACCCCACAGGTAACACTGAAGCTTTCTTT. Its protein is CASSYPTGNTEAFF.

This clonotype was seen ten or more times. The chain employs TRBV20-1 and TRBJ2-3; 10 bases fit TRBD2. V trimming: 4 bases; J trimming: 1 base; junction bases outside the gene matches: 8. Germline V gives CDR1 DFQATT, CDR2 SNEGSKA (reference sequence). The CDR3 contains 16 residues. Here the CDR3 reads CSAMPQAGGGTDTQYF. The CDR3 DNA reads TGCAGTGCTATGCCACAAGCGGGAGGGGGCACAGATACGCAGTATTTT.

The chain links TRBV20-1 to TRBJ2-7; no clear D. The germline V gene encodes CDR1 DFQATT and CDR2 SNEGSKA (reference sequence). This CDR3 contains 10 residues. The CDR3 bases are TGCAGGTCCAGAACCTACGAGCAGTACTTC. This gives the protein CRSRTYEQYF.

This clonotype showed up just a few times. CDR3 sequence reads: CASSFRGGLVYEQYF. CDR3 DNA sequence: TGTGCCAGCAGTTTTCGAGGGGGGTTAGTCTACGAGCAGTACTTC. The chain has TRBV28 and TRBJ2-7; either TRBD1 or TRBD2 may fit D (6 bases each). The CDR3 has 15 amino acids. CDR1 and CDR2 from the germline V gene are MDHEN and SYDVKM. Deletions cut 3 bases from V and 3 bases from J, with 15 bases between.

This clonotype showed up many times. The genes are TRBV11-1 and TRBJ2-2, with 15 bases identical to TRBD2. The V gene's germline CDR1 is SGHAT and CDR2 FQDESV (reference sequence). V lost 5 bases, J lost 3 bases, and 4 bases stayed unmatched. CDR3 size: 17 residues. The CDR3 sequence is CASSRTSGRVDTGELFF. The CDR3 DNA reads TGTGCCAGCAGCCGGACTAGCGGGAGGGTAGACACCGGGGAGCTGTTTTTT.

The J gene is TRBJ1-2, the V gene TRBV10-3, with 11 positions matching TRBD1. With V trimmed by 6 bases and J by 4 bases, 4 bases remained unmatched. The CDR3 covers 14 residues. Germline lookup yields CDR1 ENHRY and CDR2 SYGVKD. CDR3 loop: CAIRTGTGGYGYTF. Here the CDR3 DNA reads TGTGCCATCAGGACCGGGACAGGGGGCTATGGCTACACCTTC.

This clonotype was picked up many times. The chain recombines TRBV7-9 with TRBJ2-5; D is perhaps TRBD1 (7 bases). CDR1 and CDR2 from the germline V gene are SEHNR and FQNEAQ (reference sequence). The CDR3 consists of 15 residues. Trimming stripped 5 bases from V and 3 bases from J, with 16 bases between. CDR3 in amino acids: CASSKRRGLEETQYF. CDR3 DNA: TGTGCCAGCAGCAAGAGGAGGGGGCTTGAAGAGACCCAGTACTTC.

This clonotype was detected ten times or more. The genes are TRBV9 and TRBJ2-2, with 10 bases matching TRBD2. The CDR3 length is 16 residues. V was pared by 4 bases and J by 3 bases, with 6 bases of the junction left unmatched. Germline V gene sequence: CDR1 SGDLS, CDR2 YYNGEE. CDR3 coding DNA: TGTGCCAGCAGCTATCCCGGGACTAGCGACACCGGGGAGCTGTTTTTT. This sequence encodes CASSYPGTSDTGELFF. The entire variable domain, with the rest obtained from reference TRBV9 and TRBJ2-2, is as follows: DSGVTQTPKHLITATGQRVTLRCSPRSGDLSVYWYQQSLDQGLQFLIQYYNGEERAKGNILERFSAQQFPDLHSELNLSSLELGDSALYFCASSYPGTSDTGELFFGEGSRLTVL.